This T cell receptor (beta chain) was captured by sequencing in a study of sequential checkpoint blockade in melanoma. Sequenced by immunoSEQ multiplex PCR; TCRdb stores in-frame clones only, minus some. The table has around 19,000 clones, roughly two thirds seen once. Treatment in this sample: randomized to nivolumab then ipilimumab (arm A) or the reverse (arm B). Live CD3+CD8+ CD19− CD56− cells were sorted from PBMCs. The CDR3 sequence is 14 residues long. Germline CDR1 reads SGHVS; CDR2 reads FQNEAQ. The chain recombines TRBV7-8 with TRBJ2-5; 7 bases match TRBD1. The J call may be incorrect, as the DNA end agrees better with TRBJ2-7. This receptor was taken from a human donor with melanoma. The specimen was CD8+ T cells sorted from blood (inferred from file names), collected from a patient given nivolumab and ipilimumab in sequence. The chain's CDR3 is CASSLVDRTYEQYF. In DNA form, the CDR3 reads TGTGCCAGCAGCTTAGTGGACAGGACCTACGAGCAGTACTTC.